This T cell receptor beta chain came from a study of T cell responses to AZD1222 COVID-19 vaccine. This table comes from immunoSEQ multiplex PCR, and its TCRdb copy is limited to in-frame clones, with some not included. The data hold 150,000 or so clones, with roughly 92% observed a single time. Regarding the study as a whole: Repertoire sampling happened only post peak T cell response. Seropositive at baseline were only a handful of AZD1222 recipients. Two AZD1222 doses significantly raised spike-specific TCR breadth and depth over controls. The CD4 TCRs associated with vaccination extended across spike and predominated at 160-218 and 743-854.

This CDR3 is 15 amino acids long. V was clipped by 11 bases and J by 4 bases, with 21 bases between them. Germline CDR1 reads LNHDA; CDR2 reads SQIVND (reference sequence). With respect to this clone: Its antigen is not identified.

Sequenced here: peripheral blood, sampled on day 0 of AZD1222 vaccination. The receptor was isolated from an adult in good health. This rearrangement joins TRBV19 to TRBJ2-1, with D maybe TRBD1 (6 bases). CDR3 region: CACRDTEYFYNEQFF. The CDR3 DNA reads TGTGCCTGTCGGGACACCGAATACTTTTACAATGAGCAGTTCTTC.